These 24 T cell receptor beta chains were all obtained from the same sample, sequenced in a study of blood T cells in healthy people across ages. A second PCR of about 6 to 11 cycles used a sample-barcoded 5' primer and a J-beta primer mix. MiXCR, run by TCRdb on the 5' RACE reads, gives a single entry per CDR3 protein. The sample contains some 750,000 distinct CDR3 sequences, 22% of which appear only once. Material: blood. The source is a man aged 65-85 years in good health.

This clonotype appeared a few times. The rearrangement links TRBV24-1 to TRBJ2-3, with D possibly TRBD2 on 5 matching bases. The germline V gene encodes CDR1 KGHDR and CDR2 SFDVKD. The CDR3 spans 17 residues. V lost 3 bases and J 0 bases, leaving 15 bases between the germline ends. CDR3 sequence reads: CATSDRELGKSTDTQYF. As DNA, the CDR3 is TGTGCCACCAGTGATAGGGAGTTAGGGAAGAGCACAGATACGCAGTATTTT.

The chain has TRBV7-3 and TRBJ2-5, with 8 nucleotides matching TRBD2. The closer fit of TRBJ2-7 to the DNA end suggests the J call may be wrong. The germline V gene has CDR1 SGHTA and CDR2 FQGTGA. This CDR3 has 16 amino acids. CDR3 bases: TGTGCCGGCAGCTTGATTACTAGCGGACCGACCTACGAGCAGTACGTC. Its protein product is CAGSLITSGPTYEQYV.

This clonotype has just a few counts. This chain connects TRBV11-2 to TRBJ2-5; D could derive from TRBD1 or TRBD2 (6 bases each). CDR1 is SGHAT, CDR2 FQNNGV, per germline. This CDR3 contains 16 residues. Trimming took 3 bases from V and 2 from J, leaving 16 bases between them. The CDR3 protein is CASSLGLRGVQETQYF. The CDR3 DNA sequence: TGTGCCAGCAGCTTGGGTCTGAGGGGGGTACAAGAGACCCAGTACTTC.

With respect to this clonotype: A much larger clone sits a single nucleotide away, making a read error possible. The chain employs TRBV12-3 or TRBV12-4 and TRBJ2-3, with D possibly being TRBD1 (6 bases). V lost 6 bases, J lost 0 bases, and 16 bases lay in between. The CDR3 totals 16 residues. Written as DNA, the CDR3 is TGTGCCAGCAGCGATGGGACAAGTCTTAGCACAGATACGCAGTATTTT. This translates into CASSDGTSLSTDTQYF.

This clonotype occurred a few times. This chain uses TRBV10-3 with TRBJ2-3; D is perhaps TRBD1 (5 bases). The length of the CDR3 is 16 residues. Germline CDR1 ENHRY, CDR2 SYGVKD. The V and J ends lost 0 bases and 4 bases respectively, with 14 bases between them. The CDR3 nucleotides are TGTGCCATCAGTGAGTCGATGGGCAGGGTGTCAGATACGCAGTATTTT. This codes for CAISESMGRVSDTQYF.

The chain is built from TRBV29-1 and TRBJ1-1, with 10 positions matching TRBD1. The trim removed 7 bases at V and 1 base at J, leaving 6 bases unmatched. CDR1 and CDR2 (germline): SQVTM, ANQGSEA. The CDR3 is made up of 14 amino acids. The CDR3 spells CSASRDRGNTEAFF. The CDR3 coding sequence is TGCAGCGCAAGCCGGGACAGGGGGAACACTGAAGCTTTCTTT.

V gene TRBV7-7 combines with J gene TRBJ2-2; no clear D gene. Trimming left V 9 bases short and J 2 bases short, with 10 bases between. The CDR3 sequence is 13 residues long. Germline V gene data show CDR1 as SSHAT and CDR2 as FNYEAQ (reference sequence). DNA of the CDR3: TGTGCCAGTGGGAACAGTAACACCGGGGAGCTGTTTTTT. Translated: CASGNSNTGELFF.

The chain recombines TRBV28 with TRBJ2-1; no clear D. TRBJ2-7 matches the DNA end more closely, so the J call is doubtful. Germline CDR1 MDHEN, CDR2 SYDVKM. The CDR3 is made up of 13 amino acids. The DNA of the CDR3 is TGTGCCAGCAGTGCCCCTCCTCACGACGAGCAGTACTTC. The encoded protein is CASSAPPHDEQYF.

This clonotype has only a few counts. CDR3 region: CASSLRGNWADTQYF. CDR3 DNA sequence: TGTGCCAGCAGCTTACGGGGGAATTGGGCAGATACGCAGTATTTT. This chain uses TRBV7-9 with TRBJ2-3, with D possibly matching TRBD2 (6 bases). Germline CDR1 SEHNR, CDR2 FQNEAQ (reference sequence). The CDR3 has 15 amino acids. The V end was cut by 2 bases, the J end by 4 bases, with 13 bases between.

This clonotype was seen repeatedly, ten times or more. The junction shows a germline mismatch at one end, possibly a read error. V gene TRBV5-1 combines with J gene TRBJ1-2; possibly TRBD1 for D (5 bases). The CDR3 consists of 13 residues. Germline V gene data show CDR1 as SGHRS and CDR2 as YFSETQ. DNA of the CDR3: TGTGCCAGCAGCTTAGGGGCTGGGAATGGCTACACCTTC. The encoded protein is CASSLGAGNGYTF.

The V gene is TRBV5-1, the J gene TRBJ2-5; D is undetermined. The CDR3 is 15 amino acids. Germline CDR1 reads SGHRS; CDR2 reads YFSETQ. V was pared by 4 bases and J by 5 bases, with 18 bases between. The CDR3 nucleotides read TGCGCCAGCAGCCCACCCGTGTTTGCCATGGAGACCCAGTACTTC. Translating gives CASSPPVFAMETQYF.

V gene TRBV5-1 combines with J gene TRBJ1-4; D not resolved. Per the germline V gene, CDR1 is SGHRS and CDR2 is YFSETQ. V was pared by 0 bases and J by 5 bases, with 14 bases between. This CDR3 region has 16 residues. CDR3 region: CASSLDVGGGNEKLFF. The DNA of the CDR3 is TGCGCCAGCAGCTTGGATGTTGGAGGCGGCAATGAAAAACTGTTTTTT.

V usage is TRBV25-1 and J usage is TRBJ2-1; tentative D call: TRBD2 (6 bases). The J call is in doubt because the DNA end fits TRBJ2-5 better. This CDR3 region has 12 residues. Germline-derived CDR1 and CDR2 are MGHDK and SYGVNS. The CDR3 nucleotides read TGTGCCAGCAGACCCGACGGGGGGACCCAGTACTTC. Translating it yields CASRPDGGTQYF.

This chain links TRBV10-3 with TRBJ1-5, with D uncertain. The CDR3 runs 13 residues. Germline CDR1 and CDR2: ENHRY and SYGVKD. V lost 3 bases and J lost 7, with 10 bases in between. CDR3 region: CAISDGPGQPQHF. The CDR3 nucleotides are TGTGCCATCAGTGACGGCCCGGGGCAGCCCCAGCATTTT.

The genes are TRBV12-3 or TRBV12-4 and TRBJ2-1; 7 bases match TRBD1. With V trimmed by 6 bases and J by 3 bases, 11 bases remained unmatched. This CDR3 region has 16 residues. DNA for the CDR3: TGTGCCAGCAGCCCCTCCGGGACAGAAATCTACAATGAGCAGTTCTTC. Translating it yields CASSPSGTEIYNEQFF.

The chain recombines TRBV29-1 with TRBJ1-4; 8 nucleotides line up with TRBD1. The CDR3 runs to 14 residues. V lost 7 bases, J lost 7 bases, and 11 bases stayed unmatched. From germline, CDR1 is SQVTM and CDR2 ANQGSEA. The CDR3 here is CSAGSGTGIEKLFF. The CDR3 coding sequence is TGCAGCGCCGGATCCGGGACAGGAATTGAAAAACTGTTTTTT.

This clonotype was observed at least ten times. The gene calls are TRBV28 and TRBJ2-3, with D possibly TRBD1 on 6 matching bases. The CDR3 covers 14 residues. V lost 4 bases and J lost 0, with 8 bases in between. The germline V gene encodes CDR1 MDHEN and CDR2 SYDVKM. CDR3 amino acids: CASSSGQSTDTQYF. The CDR3 nucleotides are TGTGCCAGCAGTTCCGGACAGAGCACAGATACGCAGTATTTT.

The chain combines TRBV15 with TRBJ2-5, with D hard to call. CDR1 LNHNV and CDR2 YYDKDF come from the germline V gene (reference sequence). This CDR3 comprises 14 residues. V lost 1 base to trimming and J lost 1 base, with 7 bases between them. CDR3 sequence (DNA): TGTGCCACCAGCAGAGTCTCTGTCCAAGAGACCCAGTACTTC. It translates to CATSRVSVQETQYF.

This clonotype was seen a handful of times. The genes are TRBV21-1 and TRBJ2-1; the table's D call, TRBD1, was not checked against the DNA. TRBV21-1 is recorded as a pseudogene. This CDR3 is 15 amino acids long. The CDR3: CASSSRGHGGNEQFF. In DNA form, the CDR3 reads TGTGCCAGCAGCAGTCGGGGGCATGGGGGCAATGAGCAGTTCTTC.

A word on this clonotype: The junction does not match germline at one end; this may be a read error. V gene TRBV7-8 combines with J gene TRBJ2-3, with 7 positions matching TRBD2. CDR1 and CDR2 (germline): SGHVS, FQNEAQ. The CDR3 covers 16 residues. Written as DNA, the CDR3 is TGCGCCAGCAGCTTTCATGGGAGGGCAGAGGGAGATACGCAGTATTTT. Its protein product is CASSFHGRAEGDTQYF.

The CDR3 DNA follows: TGTGCCAGCCAGACAAATTACAATGAGCAGTTCTTC. Its protein is CASQTNYNEQFF. This chain links TRBV7-6 with TRBJ2-5; D is undetermined. The DNA end lines up better with TRBJ2-1; the J call may be wrong. Germline V CDR1 and CDR2: SGHVS, FNYEAQ. CDR3 length: 12 residues.

This clonotype was counted only a few times. The chain employs TRBV11-3 and TRBJ2-5; perhaps TRBD2 as D (5 bases). The last part of the DNA fits TRBJ2-7 better; the J call may be wrong. The CDR3 has 12 residues. Per the germline V gene, CDR1 is SGHNT and CDR2 is YENEEA. The DNA for the CDR3 is TGTGCCAGCAGTTCGGGGTTGACCGAGCAGTACTTC. Translating it yields CASSSGLTEQYF.

This rearrangement joins TRBV28 to TRBJ2-3; TRBD2 agrees at 7 bases. The CDR3 loop spans 14 amino acids. Trimming cost V 3 bases and J 2 bases; bases outside gene matches: 2. Germline CDR1 and CDR2: MDHEN and SYDVKM. This CDR3 is CASSLGRATDTQYF. In nucleotides, the CDR3 is TGTGCCAGCAGTTTGGGGAGGGCCACAGATACGCAGTATTTT.

The V call is TRBV5-1, the J call TRBJ2-3, with a possible D match to TRBD1 (6 bases). CDR3 length: 15 amino acids. Germline V gives CDR1 SGHRS, CDR2 YFSETQ. Trimming stripped 4 bases from V and 1 base from J, with 13 bases between. The CDR3 DNA reads as TGCGCCAGCAGCCCAGGGGACGCAGGCACAGATACGCAGTATTTT. As protein: CASSPGDAGTDTQYF.